This TCR beta chain originates from a study of blood T cell repertoires in COVID-19. In the study overall: The origin of the acute and convalescent COVID-19 samples was the United States, Italy and Spain.

Sequencing was performed with immunoSEQ multiplex PCR; in TCRdb, only in-frame clones are kept and a portion is missing. There are 150,000 to 200,000 clones in the sample; 85% to 90% occur only once, and less than 1% lies in the top ten. The CDR3 consists of 13 residues. V lost 2 bases, J lost 6 bases, and 2 bases stayed unmatched. Germline-derived CDR1 and CDR2 are GTSNPN and SVGIG (reference sequence). The sample was peripheral blood. This rearrangement joins TRBV30 to TRBJ1-2; 11 bases are a match to TRBD1. The clonotype originates from a man aged 18 to 29 with acute or convalescent COVID-19. The CDR3 protein is CAWSRTGGHGYTF. CDR3 DNA sequence: TGTGCCTGGAGTAGGACAGGGGGCCATGGCTACACCTTC.